Shown below are 19 T cell receptor beta chains from a single sample sequenced in a study of cytomegalovirus exposure and HLA in healthy donors. The method was immunoSEQ multiplex PCR; TCRdb's version includes in-frame clones alone and lacks a portion of them. This repertoire shows fewer than 55,000 clones, approximately 90% found once; its top ten account for 1.4%. Specimen: PBMCs. These receptors came from a man aged 18 to 30 in good health and CMV-seronegative.

V is TRBV5-4 and J is TRBJ1-2; a weak D match, TRBD1 (5 bases). Germline-derived CDR1 and CDR2 are SGHNT and YYREEE (reference sequence). There are 15 residues in the CDR3. V shed 4 bases and J shed 5 bases, with 18 bases lying between them. CDR3 sequence: CASSVSREPLYGYTF. The CDR3 DNA reads as TGTGCCAGCAGCGTCTCCAGGGAACCCTTGTATGGCTACACCTTC.

The chain carries TRBV5-4 and TRBJ2-3, with 10 nucleotides matching TRBD1. The CDR3 contains 15 residues. Germline V gives CDR1 SGHNT, CDR2 YYREEE (reference sequence). V dropped 2 bases and J dropped 3; count of bases not matched to a gene: 3. CDR3 DNA sequence: TGTGCCAGCAGCTTTGACAGGGGGCTAACAGATACGCAGTATTTT. It codes for CASSFDRGLTDTQYF.

The chain combines TRBV7-9 with TRBJ2-2; 11 bases are shared with TRBD1. The CDR3 sequence is 16 residues long. Looked up from germline, CDR1 is SEHNR and CDR2 is FQNEAQ (reference sequence). Unmatched junction bases numbered 7, after V lost 5 bases and J lost 5 bases. The DNA of the CDR3 is TGTGCCAGCAGCCAGTCCGGGACAGGGGGTACCGGGGAGCTGTTTTTT. This encodes CASSQSGTGGTGELFF. The full variable domain, rest sourced from reference TRBV7-9 and TRBJ2-2, is DTGVSQNPRHKITKRGQNVTFRCDPISEHNRLYWYRQTLGQGPEFLTYFQNEAQLEKSRLLSDRFSAERPKGSFSTLEIQRTEQGDSAMYLCASSQSGTGGTGELFFGEGSRLTVL.

The genes are TRBV19 and TRBJ2-1, with D tentatively TRBD1 (5 bases). Looked up from germline, CDR1 is LNHDA and CDR2 is SQIVND (reference sequence). The ends were cut back, 7 bases at V and 4 bases at J, with 14 bases in the middle. This CDR3 is 14 amino acids long. The CDR3, as DNA: TGTGCCAGTAAAGGGCAGGGCATATACAATGAGCAGTTCTTC. It encodes CASKGQGIYNEQFF.

V is TRBV19 and J is TRBJ1-5; possibly TRBD1 for D (6 bases). This CDR3 spans 14 amino acids. The V gene lost 4 bases and the J gene lost 2 bases, with 9 bases spanning the gap. The germline gives CDR1 LNHDA, CDR2 SQIVND (reference sequence). The CDR3 sequence: CASSTNRGNQPQHF. CDR3 DNA: TGTGCCAGTAGTACGAACAGGGGCAATCAGCCCCAGCATTTT.

The chain combines TRBV29-1 with TRBJ2-7; TRBD1 matches 12 bases. CDR3 length: 16 amino acids. Germline CDR1 reads SQVTM; CDR2 reads ANQGSEA. The ends lost 4 bases at V and 3 bases at J; junction bases unmatched: 10. The CDR3 protein is CSVVLGTGGSLYEQYF. Written as DNA, the CDR3 is TGCAGCGTTGTTTTAGGGACAGGGGGCTCCCTCTACGAGCAGTACTTC.

The genes are TRBV11-2 and TRBJ2-1; 8 bases are a match to TRBD2. The J segment lost 1 base and the V segment lost 4 bases, leaving 3 bases of the junction unmatched. The CDR3 contains 15 residues. The germline V gene has CDR1 SGHAT and CDR2 FQNNGV. The CDR3 spells CASSWGTSSYNEQFF. The CDR3, as DNA: TGTGCCAGCAGCTGGGGGACTAGTTCCTACAATGAGCAGTTCTTC.

The chain links TRBV14 to TRBJ1-2; maybe TRBD1 (5 bases). This CDR3 is 13 amino acids long. Germline lookup yields CDR1 SGHDN and CDR2 FVKESK. V shed 1 base and J shed 6 bases, with 9 bases lying between them. DNA for the CDR3: TGTGCCAGCAGCCAAGGGACAAATGATGGCTACACCTTC. This sequence encodes CASSQGTNDGYTF.

This clone was seen once. The V and J genes are TRBV27 and TRBJ1-2; 8 bases line up with TRBD1. Looked up from germline, CDR1 is MNHEY and CDR2 is SMNVEV (reference sequence). The V gene end was trimmed by 2 bases and the J gene end by 7 bases; junction bases not matched to a gene: 9. The CDR3 runs to 15 residues. CDR3 in DNA: TGTGCCAGCAGTTTAGCCCGACAGGGGTTGAGTGGCTACACCTTC. Translation gives CASSLARQGLSGYTF.

This rearrangement joins TRBV10-3 to TRBJ2-2; a possible D gene is TRBD2 (6 bases). Germline V lookup: CDR1 ENHRY, CDR2 SYGVKD. CDR3 length: 14 residues. Trimming took 10 bases from V and 4 from J, leaving 16 bases between them. The chain's CDR3 is CATTGGDRTGELFF. Written as DNA, the CDR3 is TGTGCCACTACCGGGGGAGACCGCACCGGGGAGCTGTTTTTT.

V usage is TRBV11-2 and J usage is TRBJ2-7; TRBD2 aligns across 7 bases. Trimming cost V 4 bases and J 4 bases; bases outside gene matches: 1. The CDR3 length is 12 residues. CDR1 is SGHAT, CDR2 FQNNGV, per germline. In DNA form, the CDR3 reads TGTGCCAGCAGCTCCGGGGGGTACGAGCAGTACTTC. This sequence encodes CASSSGGYEQYF.

This clone was recorded only once. The genes are TRBV7-9 and TRBJ2-1; a weak D match, TRBD2 (6 bases). With 5 bases removed from V and 7 bases from J, the gap between germline ends came to 12 bases. This CDR3 contains 13 residues. Germline V gives CDR1 SEHNR, CDR2 FQNEAQ (reference sequence). The CDR3 region has the DNA TGTGCCAGCAGCGCAACGACTAGGAATGAGCAGTTCTTC. Its protein is CASSATTRNEQFF.

The chain links TRBV9 to TRBJ2-7; perhaps TRBD2 as D (5 bases). V lost 0 bases, J lost 3 bases, and 7 bases lay in between. Germline V gene lookup returns CDR1 SGDLS and CDR2 YYNGEE. The length of the CDR3 is 13 residues. CDR3 loop: CASSVGAGYEQYF. CDR3 DNA sequence: TGTGCCAGCAGCGTAGGGGCGGGCTACGAGCAGTACTTC.

This rearrangement joins TRBV5-1 to TRBJ2-1; TRBD2 matches at 11 bases. V lost 4 bases and J lost 8; bases outside the gene matches: 8. CDR3 length: 15 amino acids. Germline loops: CDR1 SGHRS, CDR2 YFSETQ. Here the CDR3 DNA reads TGCGCCAGCAGCGTGGCTCTAGCGGGAGGCTATGAGCAGTTCTTC. Translation: CASSVALAGGYEQFF. Based on the CDR3 plus reference TRBV5-1 and TRBJ2-1, the full variable domain is KAGVTQTPRYLIKTRGQQVTLSCSPISGHRSVSWYQQTPGQGLQFLFEYFSETQRNKGNFPGRFSGRQFSNSRSEMNVSTLELGDSALYLCASSVALAGGYEQFFGPGTRLTVL.

This sequence joins TRBV28 and TRBJ2-7, with TRBD1 identical over 9 bases. V trimming: 4 bases; J trimming: 6 bases; junction bases outside the gene matches: 10. The CDR3 covers 15 residues. The V gene's germline CDR1 is MDHEN and CDR2 SYDVKM. The CDR3 DNA follows: TGTGCCAGCAGTTCAACGGGACAGGGCGGTGGCGAGCAGTACTTC. Protein: CASSSTGQGGGEQYF.

V gene TRBV7-2 combines with J gene TRBJ2-3, with 7 nucleotides matching TRBD1. This CDR3 comprises 15 residues. Trimming took 1 base from V and 5 from J; bases not matched to a gene: 6. Germline lookup yields CDR1 SGHTA and CDR2 FQGNSA. The CDR3 nucleotides read TGTGCCAGCAGCTTAGTCGGACAGGCCGGAGATACGCAGTATTTT. It yields the protein CASSLVGQAGDTQYF.

The chain joins TRBV30 to TRBJ2-7, with 7 bases matching TRBD2. Germline assignment: CDR1 GTSNPN and CDR2 SVGIG (reference sequence). This CDR3 spans 14 amino acids. V shed 6 bases and J 2 bases; nucleotides not matched to a gene: 10. CDR3: CACAGSGKAYEQYF. DNA of the CDR3: TGTGCCTGCGCCGGGAGCGGGAAGGCCTACGAGCAGTACTTC.

Comments on this clone: Other DNA sequences from this sample encode an identical CDR3 as well. The gene calls are TRBV21-1 and TRBJ2-7; TRBD2 is the table's D call, not checked against the DNA. TRBV21-1 is shown as a pseudogene. The CDR3 has 17 residues. CDR3 nucleotides: TGTGCCAGCAGCAAAGCGCAGGCTAGCGCAAAACAGGACGAGCAGTACTTC. It yields the protein CASSKAQASAKQDEQYF.

The rearrangement links TRBV30 to TRBJ1-2; D is unresolved. The CDR3 length is 12 residues. V was shortened by 2 bases and J by 6 bases, with 10 bases between the two germline ends. From germline, CDR1 is GTSNPN and CDR2 SVGIG (reference sequence). For the CDR3, the DNA is TGTGCCTGGAGTTCTCTAGCTAATGGCTACACCTTC. Its translation is CAWSSLANGYTF.